This TCR beta chain was recovered during a study of blood T cell repertoires in COVID-19. The wider study: Acute and convalescent COVID-19 specimens originated in the United States, Italy and Spain. PBMCs, B-cell-depleted T cells, or T cells provided the cDNA or gDNA that made up the material.

Trimming removed 0 bases at V and 3 bases at J, with 7 bases between. Germline CDR1 reads LGHDT; CDR2 reads YNNKEL (reference sequence). The CDR3 consists of 14 residues. Source study methods: Estimation of nucleated cell counts relied on the amplification of reference gene primers. Generated by immunoSEQ multiplex PCR, the TCRdb table keeps only in-frame clones and is missing some. That table is the source of V, J and clone size, and D and trimming were worked out from the DNA. The sample lists 250,000 or so clones; roughly 89% were seen once. Sequences were obtained from peripheral blood. The chain combines TRBV3-1 (or the pseudogene TRBV3-2) with TRBJ2-3, with D unresolved. This TCR was recovered from a woman aged 40-49 years who had recovered from COVID-19. Written as DNA, the CDR3 is TGTGCCAGCAGCCAAGATCTTTTTACAGATACGCAGTATTTT. This sequence encodes CASSQDLFTDTQYF.